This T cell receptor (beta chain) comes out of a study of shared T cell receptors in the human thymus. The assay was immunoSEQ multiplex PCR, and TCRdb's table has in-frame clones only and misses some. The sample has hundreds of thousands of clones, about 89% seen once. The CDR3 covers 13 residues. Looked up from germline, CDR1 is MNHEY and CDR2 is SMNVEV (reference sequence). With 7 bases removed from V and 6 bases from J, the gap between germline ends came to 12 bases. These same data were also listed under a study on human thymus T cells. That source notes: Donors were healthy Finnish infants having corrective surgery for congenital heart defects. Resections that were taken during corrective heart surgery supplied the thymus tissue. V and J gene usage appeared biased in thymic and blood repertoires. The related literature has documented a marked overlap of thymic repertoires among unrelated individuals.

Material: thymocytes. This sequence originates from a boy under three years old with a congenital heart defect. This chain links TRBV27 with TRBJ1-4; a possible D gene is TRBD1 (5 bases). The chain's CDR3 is CASMGPDDEKLFF. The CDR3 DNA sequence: TGTGCCAGCATGGGGCCCGACGATGAAAAACTGTTTTTT.